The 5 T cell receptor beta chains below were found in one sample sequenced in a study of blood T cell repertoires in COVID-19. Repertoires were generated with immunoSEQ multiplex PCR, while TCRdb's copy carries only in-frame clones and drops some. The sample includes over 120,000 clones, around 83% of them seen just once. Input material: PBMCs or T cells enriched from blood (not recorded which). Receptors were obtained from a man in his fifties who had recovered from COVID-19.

CDR3 amino acids: CASSQDLSGNTIYF. The CDR3 bases are TGTGCCAGCAGCCAAGACCTCTCTGGAAACACCATATATTTT. This sequence joins TRBV3-1 (or the pseudogene TRBV3-2) and TRBJ1-3, with D uncertain. This CDR3 is built from 14 residues. Deletions cut 0 bases from V and 0 bases from J, with 3 bases between. Looked up from germline, CDR1 is LGHDT and CDR2 is YNNKEL (reference sequence).

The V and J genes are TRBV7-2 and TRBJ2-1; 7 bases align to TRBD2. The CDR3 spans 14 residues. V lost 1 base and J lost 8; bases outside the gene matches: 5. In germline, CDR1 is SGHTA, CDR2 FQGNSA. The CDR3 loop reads CASSLGLAADEQFF. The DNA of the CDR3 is TGTGCCAGCAGCTTAGGTCTAGCGGCTGATGAGCAGTTCTTC. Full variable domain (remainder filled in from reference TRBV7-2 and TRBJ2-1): GAGVSQSPSNKVTEKGKDVELRCDPISGHTALYWYRQSLGQGLEFLIYFQGNSAPDKSGLPSDRFSAERTGGSVSTLTIQRTQQEDSAVYLCASSLGLAADEQFFGPGTRLTVL.

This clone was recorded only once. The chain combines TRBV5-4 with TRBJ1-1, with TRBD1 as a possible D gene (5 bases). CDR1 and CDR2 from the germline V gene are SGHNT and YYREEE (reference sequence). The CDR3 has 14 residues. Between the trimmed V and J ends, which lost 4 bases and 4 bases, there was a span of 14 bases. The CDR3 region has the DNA TGTGCCAGCAGCCCACAAAACGGGGGCACTGAAGCTTTCTTT. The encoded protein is CASSPQNGGTEAFF.

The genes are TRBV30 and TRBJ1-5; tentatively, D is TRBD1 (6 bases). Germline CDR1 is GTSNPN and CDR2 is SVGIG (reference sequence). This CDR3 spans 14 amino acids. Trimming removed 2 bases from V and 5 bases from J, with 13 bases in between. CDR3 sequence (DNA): TGTGCCTGGAGTAGCAGGGGTCAGGATCAGCCCCAGCATTTT. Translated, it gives CAWSSRGQDQPQHF.

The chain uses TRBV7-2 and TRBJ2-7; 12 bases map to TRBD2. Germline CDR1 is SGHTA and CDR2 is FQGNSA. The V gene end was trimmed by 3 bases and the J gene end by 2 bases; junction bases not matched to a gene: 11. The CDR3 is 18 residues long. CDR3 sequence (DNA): TGTGCCAGCAGCTTCAAGCCCTCTAGCGGGGGGGAACCCTACGAGCAGTACTTC. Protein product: CASSFKPSSGGEPYEQYF.